These T cell receptor beta chains were read from a single sample in a study of OX40 agonist ivuxolimab in advanced cancers. TCRdb keeps only in-frame clones here, not all; method: immunoSEQ multiplex PCR. The data show 60,000 to 65,000 clones, about 81% seen once. Sequenced material: CD4+ or CD8+ T cells sorted from blood, taken in a trial of the OX40 agonist ivuxolimab. All receptors derive from an adult with an advanced solid tumor such as melanoma, head and neck, liver or kidney cancer. The CDR3 runs from the conserved cysteine through the conserved F or W. D genes are given only for firm matches. For some rows the clone size is stated as once, few or many, or as a class when expanded; others skip it.

v_call: TRBV29-1; clone_size: once; j_call: TRBJ1-2; d_call: TRBD1; cdr3_nt: TGCAGCGTTCCCGAGAGAGTACCGGGACAGGGGGAGGACACCTTC; cdr3_aa: CSVPERVPGQGEDTF
v_call: TRBV18; clone_size: .; j_call: TRBJ1-4; d_call: .; cdr3_nt: TGTGCCAGCTCGGCGGGTTCTAATGAAAAACTGTTTTTT; cdr3_aa: CASSAGSNEKLFF
v_call: TRBV18; clone_size: .; j_call: TRBJ2-1; d_call: .; cdr3_nt: TGTGCCAGCTCACCAAGGCCCAGCAATGAGCAGTTCTTC; cdr3_aa: CASSPRPSNEQFF
v_call: TRBV18; clone_size: .; j_call: TRBJ1-1; d_call: .; cdr3_nt: TGTGCCAGCTCACAGGGATGGCTGAACACTGAAGCTTTCTTT; cdr3_aa: CASSQGWLNTEAFF
v_call: TRBV18; clone_size: .; j_call: TRBJ2-2; d_call: .; cdr3_nt: TGTGCCAGCTCACCACCGGCCGTCACCGGGGAGCTGTTTTTT; cdr3_aa: CASSPPAVTGELFF
v_call: TRBV2; clone_size: once; j_call: TRBJ2-7; d_call: .; cdr3_nt: TGTGCCAGCAGTGAAGCCGGGGCTGGCGAGCAGTACTTC; cdr3_aa: CASSEAGAGEQYF
v_call: TRBV10-3; clone_size: .; j_call: TRBJ2-7; d_call: TRBD1; cdr3_nt: TGTGCCATCAGTGCCGACCGGGACAGTTACGAGCAGTACTTC; cdr3_aa: CAISADRDSYEQYF
v_call: TRBV5-6; clone_size: .; j_call: TRBJ2-3; d_call: .; cdr3_nt: TGTGCCAGCAACCGGAATGGACCGGGAGATACGCAGTATTTT; cdr3_aa: CASNRNGPGDTQYF
v_call: TRBV7-3; clone_size: .; j_call: TRBJ2-3; d_call: .; cdr3_nt: TGTGCCAGCAGCTTGGACACGTTCACAGATACGCAGTATTTT; cdr3_aa: CASSLDTFTDTQYF
v_call: TRBV2; clone_size: .; j_call: TRBJ2-7; d_call: .; cdr3_nt: TGTGCCAGCGGTGACACCCTACCTGACGAGCAGTACTTC; cdr3_aa: CASGDTLPDEQYF
v_call: TRBV5-6; clone_size: .; j_call: TRBJ1-4; d_call: .; cdr3_nt: TGTGCCAGCAGCTTGGCGCAGGGGCTCTGGGAAAAACTGTTTTTT; cdr3_aa: CASSLAQGLWEKLFF
v_call: TRBV5-6; clone_size: .; j_call: TRBJ2-7; d_call: .; cdr3_nt: TGTGCCAGCAGCCGTATCAACTACGAGCAGTACTTC; cdr3_aa: CASSRINYEQYF
v_call: TRBV18; clone_size: .; j_call: TRBJ1-2; d_call: .; cdr3_nt: TGTGCCAGCTCACCTCGCCTGCGTTATGGCTACACCTTC; cdr3_aa: CASSPRLRYGYTF
v_call: TRBV5-1; clone_size: .; j_call: TRBJ2-3; d_call: .; cdr3_nt: TGCGCCAGCAGCCACTTTCGATCCACAGATACGCAGTATTTT; cdr3_aa: CASSHFRSTDTQYF
v_call: TRBV5-5; clone_size: .; j_call: TRBJ2-7; d_call: TRBD1; cdr3_nt: TGTGCCAGCAGCTTTCAGGACAGGGGGCTCTACGAGCAGTACTTC; cdr3_aa: CASSFQDRGLYEQYF
v_call: TRBV25-1; clone_size: .; j_call: TRBJ1-3; d_call: .; cdr3_nt: TGTGCCAGCAGTGTCGGGGGCTTTCTTGGAAACACCATATATTTT; cdr3_aa: CASSVGGFLGNTIYF
v_call: TRBV5-4; clone_size: .; j_call: TRBJ2-5; d_call: .; cdr3_nt: TGTGCCAGCAGCTTGGCACGGCAAGAGACCCAGTACTTC; cdr3_aa: CASSLARQETQYF